The clone carrying this T cell receptor beta chain came up once. These data belong to a study of blood T cell repertoires in COVID-19. CDR1 MNHNS and CDR2 SASEGT come from the germline V gene. This CDR3 has 13 amino acids. V shed 3 bases and J shed 7 bases, with 10 bases lying between them. As handled by the study authors: Researchers report that nucleated cell counts were estimated from reference gene primer amplification. Measured with immunoSEQ multiplex PCR; TCRdb has only the in-frame clones, and not every one. D and trimming come from the DNA, and the V and J calls and clone size come from that table. The repertoire has about 220,000 clones, around 82% of them found once; the top ten carry more than 2.5%.

Material: peripheral blood. The sequence derives from a woman aged 25-40 years who had recovered from COVID-19. The rearrangement uses TRBV6-1 and TRBJ1-5; a possible D gene is TRBD1 (5 bases). The CDR3 loop is CASSDPQGQPQHF. For the CDR3, the DNA is TGTGCCAGCAGTGACCCTCAGGGCCAGCCCCAGCATTTT.